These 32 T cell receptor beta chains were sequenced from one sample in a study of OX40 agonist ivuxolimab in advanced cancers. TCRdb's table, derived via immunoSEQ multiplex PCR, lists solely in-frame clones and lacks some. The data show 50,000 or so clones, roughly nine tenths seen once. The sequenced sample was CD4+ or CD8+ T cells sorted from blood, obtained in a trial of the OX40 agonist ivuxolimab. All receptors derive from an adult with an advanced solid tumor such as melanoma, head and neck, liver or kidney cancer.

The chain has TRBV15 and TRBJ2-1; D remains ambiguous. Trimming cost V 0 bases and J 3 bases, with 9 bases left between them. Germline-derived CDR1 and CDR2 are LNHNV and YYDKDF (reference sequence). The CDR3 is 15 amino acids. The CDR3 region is CATSRDPGNYNEQFF. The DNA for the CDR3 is TGTGCCACCAGCAGAGATCCTGGCAACTACAATGAGCAGTTCTTC.

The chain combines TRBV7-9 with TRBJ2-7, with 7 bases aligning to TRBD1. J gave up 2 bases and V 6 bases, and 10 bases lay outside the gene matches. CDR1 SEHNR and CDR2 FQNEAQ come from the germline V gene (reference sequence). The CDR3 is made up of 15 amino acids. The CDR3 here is CASSWGQGVTYEQYF. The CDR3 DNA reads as TGTGCCAGCAGTTGGGGCCAGGGGGTTACCTACGAGCAGTACTTC.

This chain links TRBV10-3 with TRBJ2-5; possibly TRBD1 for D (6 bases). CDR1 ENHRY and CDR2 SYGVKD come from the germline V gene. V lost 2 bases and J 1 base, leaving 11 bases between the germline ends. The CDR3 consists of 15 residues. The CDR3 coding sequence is TGTGCCATCAGTGAGACAGGGAACCCCCAAGAGACCCAGTACTTC. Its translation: CAISETGNPQETQYF.

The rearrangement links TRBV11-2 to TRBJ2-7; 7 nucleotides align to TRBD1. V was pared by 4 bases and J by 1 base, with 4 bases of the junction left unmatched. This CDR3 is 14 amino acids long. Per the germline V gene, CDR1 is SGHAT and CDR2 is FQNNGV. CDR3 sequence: CASSSLDRSYEQYF. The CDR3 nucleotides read TGTGCCAGCAGCTCCTTGGACAGGTCCTACGAGCAGTACTTC. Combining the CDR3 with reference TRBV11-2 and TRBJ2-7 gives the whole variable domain EAGVAQSPRYKIIEKRQSVAFWCNPISGHATLYWYQQILGQGPKLLIQFQNNGVVDDSQLPKDRFSAERLKGVDSTLKIQPAKLEDSAVYLCASSSLDRSYEQYFGPGTRLTVT.

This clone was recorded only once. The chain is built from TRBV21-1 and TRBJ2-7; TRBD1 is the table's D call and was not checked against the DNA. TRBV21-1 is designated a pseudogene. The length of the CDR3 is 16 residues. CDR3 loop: CASTNLSRTGGDEQYV. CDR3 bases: TGTGCCAGCACCAACCTATCCCGGACAGGGGGCGACGAGCAGTACGTC.

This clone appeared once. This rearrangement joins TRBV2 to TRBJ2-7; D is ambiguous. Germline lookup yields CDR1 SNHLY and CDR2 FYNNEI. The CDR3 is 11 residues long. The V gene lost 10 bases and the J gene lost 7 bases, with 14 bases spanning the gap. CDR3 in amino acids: CATYQVGEQYV. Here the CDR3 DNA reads TGTGCCACCTACCAGGTTGGGGAGCAGTACGTC.

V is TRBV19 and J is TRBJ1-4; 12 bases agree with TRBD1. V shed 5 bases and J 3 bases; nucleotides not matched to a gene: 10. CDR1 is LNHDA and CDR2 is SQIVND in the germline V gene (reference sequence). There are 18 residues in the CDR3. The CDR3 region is CASSGTGTGGGSNEKLFF. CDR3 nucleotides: TGTGCCAGTAGTGGGACCGGGACAGGGGGCGGTTCTAATGAAAAACTGTTTTTT.

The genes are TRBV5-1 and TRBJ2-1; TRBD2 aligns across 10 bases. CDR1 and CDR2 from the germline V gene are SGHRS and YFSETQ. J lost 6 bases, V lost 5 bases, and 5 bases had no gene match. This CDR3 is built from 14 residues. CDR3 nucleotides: TGCGCCAGCAGGTCTAGCGGGAGCTTCAATGAGCAGTTCTTC. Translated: CASRSSGSFNEQFF.

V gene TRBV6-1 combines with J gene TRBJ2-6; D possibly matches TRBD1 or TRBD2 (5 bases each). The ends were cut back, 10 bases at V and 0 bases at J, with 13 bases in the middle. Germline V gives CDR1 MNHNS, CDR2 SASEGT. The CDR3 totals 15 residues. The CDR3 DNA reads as TGTGCCACCACCGGGACGCCCTCTGGGGCCAACGTCCTGACTTTC. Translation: CATTGTPSGANVLTF.

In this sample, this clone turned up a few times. The CDR3 sequence: CASSLAAGNTDTQYF. CDR3 nucleotides: TGTGCCAGCAGTCTAGCGGCGGGGAACACAGATACGCAGTATTTT. The V call is TRBV7-2, the J call TRBJ2-3; 7 bases fit TRBD2. Looked up from germline, CDR1 is SGHTA and CDR2 is FQGNSA. V lost 6 bases, J lost 2 bases, and 8 bases stayed unmatched. This CDR3 comprises 15 residues.

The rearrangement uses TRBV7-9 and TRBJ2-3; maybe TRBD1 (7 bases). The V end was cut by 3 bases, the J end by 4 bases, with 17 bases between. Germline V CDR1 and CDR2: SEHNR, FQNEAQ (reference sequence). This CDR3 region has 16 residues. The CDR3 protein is CASSFGQGGMADTQYF. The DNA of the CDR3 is TGTGCCAGCAGCTTTGGGCAGGGGGGTATGGCAGATACGCAGTATTTT.

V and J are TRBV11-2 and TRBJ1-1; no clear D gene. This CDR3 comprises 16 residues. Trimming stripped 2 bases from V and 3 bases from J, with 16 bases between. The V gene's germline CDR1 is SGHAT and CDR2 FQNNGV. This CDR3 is CASSLFPKRYDTEAFF. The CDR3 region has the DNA TGTGCCAGCAGCTTATTCCCAAAACGTTACGACACTGAAGCTTTCTTT.

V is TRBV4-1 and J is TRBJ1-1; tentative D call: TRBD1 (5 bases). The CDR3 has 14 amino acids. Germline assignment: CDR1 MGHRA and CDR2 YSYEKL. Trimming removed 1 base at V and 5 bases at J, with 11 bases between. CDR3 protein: CASSQVSGLTEAFF. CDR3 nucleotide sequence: TGCGCCAGCAGCCAAGTCTCAGGGTTGACTGAAGCTTTCTTT.

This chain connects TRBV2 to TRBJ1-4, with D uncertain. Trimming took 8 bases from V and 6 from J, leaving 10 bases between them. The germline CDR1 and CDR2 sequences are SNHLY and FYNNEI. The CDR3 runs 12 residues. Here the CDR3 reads CASRGPDEKLFF. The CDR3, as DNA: TGTGCCAGCCGAGGACCGGATGAAAAACTGTTTTTT.

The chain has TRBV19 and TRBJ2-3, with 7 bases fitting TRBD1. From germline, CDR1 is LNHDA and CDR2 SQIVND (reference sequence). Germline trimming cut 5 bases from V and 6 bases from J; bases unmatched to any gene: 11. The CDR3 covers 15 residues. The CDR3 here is CASSLTGFWADTQYF. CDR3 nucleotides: TGTGCCAGTAGTCTGACAGGGTTTTGGGCGGATACGCAGTATTTT.

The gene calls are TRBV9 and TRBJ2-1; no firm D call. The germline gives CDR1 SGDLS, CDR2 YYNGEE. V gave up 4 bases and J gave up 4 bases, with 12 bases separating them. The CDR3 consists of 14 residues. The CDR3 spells CASSRSRSYNEQFF. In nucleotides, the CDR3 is TGTGCCAGCAGCCGCAGTAGGTCTTACAATGAGCAGTTCTTC.

CDR3 region: CASSFSGSFNNEQFF. CDR3 sequence (DNA): TGTGCCAGCAGCTTTAGCGGGAGCTTCAACAATGAGCAGTTCTTC. This sequence joins TRBV7-9 and TRBJ2-1; TRBD2 agrees at 9 bases. Trimming took 3 bases from V and 5 from J; bases not matched to a gene: 5. This CDR3 contains 15 residues. The germline V gene encodes CDR1 SEHNR and CDR2 FQNEAQ (reference sequence).

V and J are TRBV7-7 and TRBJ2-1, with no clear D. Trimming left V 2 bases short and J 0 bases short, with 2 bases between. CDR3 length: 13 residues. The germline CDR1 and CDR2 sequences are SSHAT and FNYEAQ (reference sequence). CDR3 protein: CASSLSSYNEQFF. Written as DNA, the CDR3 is TGTGCCAGCAGCTTATCCTCCTACAATGAGCAGTTCTTC.

CDR3 coding DNA: TGTGCCAGCAGTGAATCGGGTCTAGCGGGGTTCTACGAGCAGTACTTC. This gives the protein CASSESGLAGFYEQYF. The rearrangement joins TRBV2 to TRBJ2-7; TRBD2 aligns across 9 bases. Germline CDR1 reads SNHLY; CDR2 reads FYNNEI. The CDR3 length is 16 residues. The V gene end was trimmed by 2 bases and the J gene end by 3 bases; junction bases not matched to a gene: 8. The full variable domain, in which reference TRBV2 and TRBJ2-7 provide the parts outside the CDR3, is EPEVTQTPSHQVTQMGQEVILRCVPISNHLYFYWYRQILGQKVEFLVSFYNNEISEKSEIFDDQFSVERPDGSNFTLKIRSTKLEDSAMYFCASSESGLAGFYEQYFGPGTRLTVT.

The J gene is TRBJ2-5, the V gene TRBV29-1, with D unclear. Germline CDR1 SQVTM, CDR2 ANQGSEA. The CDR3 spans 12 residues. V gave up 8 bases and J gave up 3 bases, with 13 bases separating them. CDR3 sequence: CSLTPGEETQYF. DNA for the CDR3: TGCAGCCTAACCCCTGGGGAAGAGACCCAGTACTTC. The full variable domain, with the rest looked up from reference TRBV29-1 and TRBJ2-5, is SAVISQKPSRDICQRGTSLTIQCQVDSQVTMMFWYRQQPGQSLTLIATANQGSEATYESGFVIDKFPISRPNLTFSTLTVSNMSPEDSSIYLCSLTPGEETQYFGPGTRLLVL.

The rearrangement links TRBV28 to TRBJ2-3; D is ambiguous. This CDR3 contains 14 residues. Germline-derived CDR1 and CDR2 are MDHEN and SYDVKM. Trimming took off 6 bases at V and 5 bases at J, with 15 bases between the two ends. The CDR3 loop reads CASSPAGAGDTQYF. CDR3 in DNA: TGTGCCAGCAGCCCTGCCGGAGCCGGAGATACGCAGTATTTT.

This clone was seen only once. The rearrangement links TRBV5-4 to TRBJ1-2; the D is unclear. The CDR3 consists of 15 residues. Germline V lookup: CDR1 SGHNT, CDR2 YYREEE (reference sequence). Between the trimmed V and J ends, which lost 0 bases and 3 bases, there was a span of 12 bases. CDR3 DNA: TGTGCCAGCAGCTTGGATGGGATATGGGACTATGGCTACACCTTC. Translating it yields CASSLDGIWDYGYTF.

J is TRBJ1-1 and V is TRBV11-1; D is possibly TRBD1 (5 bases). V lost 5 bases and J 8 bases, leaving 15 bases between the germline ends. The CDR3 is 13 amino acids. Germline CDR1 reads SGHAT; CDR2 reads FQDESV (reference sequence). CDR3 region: CASSVGPLKEAFF. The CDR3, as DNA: TGTGCCAGCAGCGTGGGACCCCTCAAGGAAGCTTTCTTT.

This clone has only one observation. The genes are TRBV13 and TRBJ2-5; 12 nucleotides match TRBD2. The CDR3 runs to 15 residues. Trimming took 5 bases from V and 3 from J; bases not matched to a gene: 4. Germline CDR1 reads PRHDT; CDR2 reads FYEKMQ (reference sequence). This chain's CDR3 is CASSVRTSGEETQYF. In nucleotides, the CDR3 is TGTGCCAGCAGCGTCCGGACTAGCGGGGAAGAGACCCAGTACTTC.

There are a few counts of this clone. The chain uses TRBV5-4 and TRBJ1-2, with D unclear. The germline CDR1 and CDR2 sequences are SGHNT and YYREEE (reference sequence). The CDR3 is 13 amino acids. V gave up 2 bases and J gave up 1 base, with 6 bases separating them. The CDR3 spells CASSFLGNYGYTF. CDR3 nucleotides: TGTGCCAGCAGCTTCTTGGGTAACTATGGCTACACCTTC.

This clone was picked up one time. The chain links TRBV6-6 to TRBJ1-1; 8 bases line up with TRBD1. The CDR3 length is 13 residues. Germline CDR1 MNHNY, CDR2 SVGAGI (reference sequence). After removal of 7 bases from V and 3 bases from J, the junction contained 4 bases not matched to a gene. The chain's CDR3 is CASTQGAYTEAFF. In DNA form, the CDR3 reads TGTGCCAGCACGCAGGGGGCGTACACTGAAGCTTTCTTT.

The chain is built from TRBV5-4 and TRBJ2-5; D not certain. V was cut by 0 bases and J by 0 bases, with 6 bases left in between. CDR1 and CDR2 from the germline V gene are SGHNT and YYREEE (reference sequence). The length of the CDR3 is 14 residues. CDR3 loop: CASSLDGDQETQYF. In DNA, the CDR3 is TGTGCCAGCAGCTTGGATGGAGACCAAGAGACCCAGTACTTC. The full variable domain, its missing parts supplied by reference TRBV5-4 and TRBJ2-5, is ETGVTQSPTHLIKTRGQQVTLRCSSQSGHNTVSWYQQALGQGPQFIFQYYREEENGRGNFPPRFSGLQFPNYSSELNVNALELDDSALYLCASSLDGDQETQYFGPGTRLLVL.

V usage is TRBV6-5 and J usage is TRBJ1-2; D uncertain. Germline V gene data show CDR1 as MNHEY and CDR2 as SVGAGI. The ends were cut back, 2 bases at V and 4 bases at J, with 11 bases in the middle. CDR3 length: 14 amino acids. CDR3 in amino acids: CASSYSQLSYGYTF. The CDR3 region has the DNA TGTGCCAGCAGTTACAGCCAACTTTCCTATGGCTACACCTTC.

CDR3 region: CASRGQGLGGYTF. The CDR3 DNA is TGCGCCAGCAGGGGGCAGGGTTTAGGTGGCTACACCTTC. The chain employs TRBV10-2 and TRBJ1-2; D is possibly TRBD1 (5 bases). The V end lost 6 bases, the J end lost 7 bases, and 15 bases lay between the germline ends. In germline, CDR1 is WSHSY, CDR2 SAAADI. This CDR3 has 13 residues.

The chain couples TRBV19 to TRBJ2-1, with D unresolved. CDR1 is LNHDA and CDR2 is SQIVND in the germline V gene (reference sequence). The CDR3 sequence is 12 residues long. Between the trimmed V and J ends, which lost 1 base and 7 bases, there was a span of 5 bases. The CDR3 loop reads CASSIVLNEQFF. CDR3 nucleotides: TGTGCCAGTAGTATAGTCTTAAATGAGCAGTTCTTC.

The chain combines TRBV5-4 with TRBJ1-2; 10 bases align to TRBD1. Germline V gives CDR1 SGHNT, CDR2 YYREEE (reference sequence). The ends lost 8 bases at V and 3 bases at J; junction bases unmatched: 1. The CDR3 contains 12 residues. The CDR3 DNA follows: TGTGCCAGGGGGACAGGGGACTATGGCTACACCTTC. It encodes CARGTGDYGYTF.

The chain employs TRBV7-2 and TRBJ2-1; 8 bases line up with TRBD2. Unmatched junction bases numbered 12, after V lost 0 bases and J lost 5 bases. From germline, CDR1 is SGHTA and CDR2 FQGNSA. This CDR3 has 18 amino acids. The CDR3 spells CASSLAGASGFLDNEQFF. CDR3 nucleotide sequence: TGTGCCAGCAGCTTAGCGGGGGCTAGCGGGTTCCTAGACAATGAGCAGTTCTTC.